Each of the 7 T cell receptor beta chains below was sequenced from the same sample in a study of breast tumors, draining lymph nodes, adjacent tissues (dated by TCRdb to about 2016). The axillary draining lymph nodes of breast cancer patients were the source of the lymph node samples. Library method: multiplex PCR. The instrument given in TCRdb is Illumina HiSeq 2000. TCRdb passed the public sequencing reads through fastp at Q25 and MiXCR, retaining productive beta sequences. When rows share a CDR3 protein, they turn into one entry using the most common DNA and genes. Counted in this sample were about 230,000 distinct CDR3 sequences; 32% of them appeared once. Together, the top ten hold roughly 1.5% of the sample. Sequencing was performed on axillary lymph node tissue. The receptors were gathered from a female donor with breast cancer. Some clones in this sample may be carry-over from other donors' samples.

This clonotype was detected ten times or more. The CDR3 loop is CASSPRLADQETQYF. CDR3 coding DNA: TGTGCCAGCAGTCCTAGACTAGCGGACCAAGAGACCCAGTACTTC. The gene calls are TRBV5-8 and TRBJ2-5, with 9 positions matching TRBD2. The J segment lost 0 bases and the V segment lost 5 bases, leaving 5 bases of the junction unmatched. Germline CDR1 and CDR2: SGHTS and YDEGEE. This CDR3 is built from 15 residues.

The J gene is TRBJ1-5, the V gene TRBV7-2; D might be TRBD1 (5 bases). CDR1 and CDR2 (germline): SGHTA, FQGNSA. The CDR3 is 15 amino acids. Trimming pared 6 bases from V and 2 bases from J, leaving 14 bases between. CDR3: CASRQGAGRNQPQHF. The CDR3 DNA follows: TGTGCCAGCAGACAAGGGGCGGGTCGCAATCAGCCCCAGCATTTT.

The sample holds a few counts of this clonotype. One junction end does not reproduce the germline sequence, and a read error may be involved. The rearrangement joins TRBV20-1 to TRBJ2-1; 7 positions agree with TRBD2. This CDR3 is built from 16 residues. Germline values: CDR1 DFQATT, CDR2 SNEGSKA (reference sequence). The CDR3 DNA sequence: TGCGGTGCTAGAGGTCTAGCGGAAACCCCTTTTGGTGAGCAGTTCTTC. It is translated as CGARGLAETPFGEQFF.

This clonotype was counted ten times or more. The chain carries TRBV2 and TRBJ1-6, with 9 nucleotides matching TRBD1. The CDR3 consists of 14 residues. V shed 6 bases and J 7 bases; nucleotides not matched to a gene: 4. From germline, CDR1 is SNHLY and CDR2 FYNNEI. DNA of the CDR3: TGTGCCAGCAGCGCACAGGGGGCAAATTCACCCCTCCACTTT. This gives the protein CASSAQGANSPLHF.

This clonotype has at least ten counts. The J gene is TRBJ1-2, the V gene TRBV9, with unresolved D. V was shortened by 0 bases and J by 5 bases, with 11 bases between the two germline ends. The CDR3 extends over 14 amino acids. Germline assignment: CDR1 SGDLS and CDR2 YYNGEE. The CDR3 region has the DNA TGTGCCAGCAGCGTAGGGCAGGCTCTTTATGGCTACACCTTC. Its translation is CASSVGQALYGYTF.

A word on this clonotype: The junction does not match germline at one end; this may be a read error. The V call is TRBV14, the J call TRBJ1-4, with D possibly matching TRBD1 (5 bases). The CDR3 loop spans 15 amino acids. The germline V gene has CDR1 SGHDN and CDR2 FVKESK. The CDR3 here is CVSSQDVGHNEKLFF. DNA of the CDR3: TGTGTCAGCAGCCAAGATGTGGGGCATAATGAAAAGCTGTTTTTT.

This chain joins TRBV6-1 and TRBJ2-2, with 10 bases that match TRBD2. This CDR3 region has 13 residues. After removal of 11 bases from V and 6 bases from J, the junction contained 6 bases not matched to a gene. Germline V gene lookup returns CDR1 MNHNS and CDR2 SASEGT. The CDR3 DNA follows: TGTGCCTCGAGCGGGAGGGCCGCCGGGGAGCTGTTTTTT. Its protein product is CASSGRAAGELFF.